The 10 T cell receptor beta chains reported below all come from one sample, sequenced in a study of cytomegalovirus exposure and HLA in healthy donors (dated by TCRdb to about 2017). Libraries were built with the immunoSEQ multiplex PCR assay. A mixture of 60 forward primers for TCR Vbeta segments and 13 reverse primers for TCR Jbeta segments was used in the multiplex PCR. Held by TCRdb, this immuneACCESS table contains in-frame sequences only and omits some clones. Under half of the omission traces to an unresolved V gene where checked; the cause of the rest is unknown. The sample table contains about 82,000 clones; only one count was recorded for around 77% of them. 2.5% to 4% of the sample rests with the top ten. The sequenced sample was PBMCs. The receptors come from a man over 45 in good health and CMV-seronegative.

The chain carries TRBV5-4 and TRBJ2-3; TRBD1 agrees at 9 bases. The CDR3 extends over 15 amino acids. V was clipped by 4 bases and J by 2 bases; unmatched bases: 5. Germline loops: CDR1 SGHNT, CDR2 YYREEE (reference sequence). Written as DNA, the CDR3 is TGTGCCAGCAGCCCCCGGGACAGGGACACAGATACGCAGTATTTT. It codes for CASSPRDRDTDTQYF.

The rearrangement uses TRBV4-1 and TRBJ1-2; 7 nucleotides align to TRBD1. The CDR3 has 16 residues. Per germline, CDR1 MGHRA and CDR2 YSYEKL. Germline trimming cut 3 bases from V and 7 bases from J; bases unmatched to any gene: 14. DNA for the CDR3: TGCGCCAGCAGCCAGGCCTCGACAGGGCGCTCCCGTGGCTACACCTTC. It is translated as CASSQASTGRSRGYTF.

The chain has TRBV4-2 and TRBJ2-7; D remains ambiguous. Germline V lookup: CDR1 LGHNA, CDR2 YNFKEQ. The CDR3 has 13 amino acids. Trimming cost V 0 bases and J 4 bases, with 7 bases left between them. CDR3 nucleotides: TGTGCCAGCAGCCAAGACTATCCGTACGAGCAGTACTTC. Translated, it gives CASSQDYPYEQYF.

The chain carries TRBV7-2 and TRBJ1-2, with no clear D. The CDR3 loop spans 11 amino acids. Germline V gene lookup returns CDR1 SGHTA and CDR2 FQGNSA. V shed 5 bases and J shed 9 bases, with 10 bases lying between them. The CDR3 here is CASSRGSRYTF. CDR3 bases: TGTGCCAGCAGCCGCGGAAGTCGCTACACCTTC. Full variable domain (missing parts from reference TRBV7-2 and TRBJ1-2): GAGVSQSPSNKVTEKGKDVELRCDPISGHTALYWYRQSLGQGLEFLIYFQGNSAPDKSGLPSDRFSAERTGGSVSTLTIQRTQQEDSAVYLCASSRGSRYTFGSGTRLTVV.

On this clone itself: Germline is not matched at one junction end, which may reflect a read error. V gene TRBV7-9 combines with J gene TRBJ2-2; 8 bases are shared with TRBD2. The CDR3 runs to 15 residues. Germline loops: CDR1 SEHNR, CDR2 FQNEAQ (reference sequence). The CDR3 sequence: CSSIAWRGATGELFF. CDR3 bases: TGTTCCAGCATCGCGTGGCGGGGGGCGACCGGGGAGCTGTTTTTT.

CDR3 in amino acids: CASRRSDSSGEQYF. In nucleotides, the CDR3 is TGTGCCAGCAGGAGGTCGGACAGCAGCGGCGAGCAGTACTTC. The gene calls are TRBV7-2 and TRBJ2-7, with a weak D call TRBD1 (6 bases). CDR1 SGHTA and CDR2 FQGNSA come from the germline V gene. V lost 6 bases to trimming and J lost 6 bases, with 18 bases between them. The CDR3 spans 14 residues. The full variable domain, completed using reference TRBV7-2 and TRBJ2-7, is GAGVSQSPSNKVTEKGKDVELRCDPISGHTALYWYRQSLGQGLEFLIYFQGNSAPDKSGLPSDRFSAERTGGSVSTLTIQRTQQEDSAVYLCASRRSDSSGEQYFGPGTRLTVT.

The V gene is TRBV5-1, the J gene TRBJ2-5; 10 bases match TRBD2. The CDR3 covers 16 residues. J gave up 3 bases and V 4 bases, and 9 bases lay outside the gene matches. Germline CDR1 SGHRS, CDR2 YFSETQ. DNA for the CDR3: TGCGCCAGCAGCGGGCTCGGGAGCGGGGGGGAAGAGACCCAGTACTTC. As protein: CASSGLGSGGEETQYF.

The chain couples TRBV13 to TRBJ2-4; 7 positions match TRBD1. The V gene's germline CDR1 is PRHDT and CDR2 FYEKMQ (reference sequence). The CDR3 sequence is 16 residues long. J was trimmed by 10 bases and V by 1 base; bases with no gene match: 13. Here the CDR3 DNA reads TGTGCCAGCAGCTTAGCCAAAGGACAGGATGTTTCTATTCAGTACTTC. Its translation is CASSLAKGQDVSIQYF. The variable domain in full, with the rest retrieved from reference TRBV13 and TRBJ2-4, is AAGVIQSPRHLIKEKRETATLKCYPIPRHDTVYWYQQGPGQDPQFLISFYEKMQSDKGSIPDRFSAQQFSDYHSELNMSSLELGDSALYFCASSLAKGQDVSIQYFGAGTRLSVL.

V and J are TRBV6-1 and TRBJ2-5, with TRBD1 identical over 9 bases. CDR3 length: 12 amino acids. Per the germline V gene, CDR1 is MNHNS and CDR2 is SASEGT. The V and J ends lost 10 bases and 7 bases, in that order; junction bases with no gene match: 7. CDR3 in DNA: TGTGCCAACCAGGGACAGGGAGGGACCCAGTACTTC. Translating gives CANQGQGGTQYF.

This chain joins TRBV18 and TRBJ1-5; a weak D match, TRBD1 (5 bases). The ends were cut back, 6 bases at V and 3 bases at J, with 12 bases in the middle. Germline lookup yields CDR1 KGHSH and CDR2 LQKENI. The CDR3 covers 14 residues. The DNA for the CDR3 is TGTGCCAGCTCCGACACAGGTTTCAATCAGCCCCAGCATTTT. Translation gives CASSDTGFNQPQHF.